This is a list of T cell receptor beta chains from one sample in a study of breast tumors, draining lymph nodes, adjacent tissues. One entry per CDR3 protein, called by TCRdb with MiXCR from the multiplex PCR reads. Here the sample spans approximately 210,000 distinct CDR3 sequences, around 34% being singletons. Sequencing used axillary lymph node tissue. The receptors originated from a female donor with breast cancer. Some clones in this sample may be carry-over from other donors' samples. CDR3s include the opening cysteine and the closing phenylalanine or tryptophan. The order of the fields is clone size, V gene, J gene, D gene, CDR3 protein, CDR3 DNA. A D gene is named only where the DNA matches it firmly. Clone size is given for some rows only: seen once, a few or many times, or a class if the clone is expanded.

clone_size: many
v_call: TRBV20-1
j_call: TRBJ1-4
d_call: -
cdr3_aa: CSAGGPGDEKLFF
cdr3_nt: TGCAGTGCTGGGGGGCCAGGGGATGAAAAACTGTTTTTT

clone_size: -
v_call: TRBV7-9
j_call: TRBJ2-7
d_call: -
cdr3_aa: CASSFYICSAKPGPNEQYF
cdr3_nt: -

clone_size: -
v_call: TRBV10-3
j_call: TRBJ1-2
d_call: -
cdr3_aa: CAISESMFWPEGGYGYTF
cdr3_nt: TGTGCCATCAGTGAGTCGATGTTCTGGCCCGAAGGGGGCTATGGCTACACCTTC

clone_size: -
v_call: TRBV20-1
j_call: TRBJ2-6
d_call: TRBD2
cdr3_aa: CSASGTSGANVLTF
cdr3_nt: TGCAGTGCTTCCGGGACTAGCGGGGCCAACGTCCTGACTTTC

clone_size: once
v_call: TRBV2
j_call: TRBJ2-7
d_call: TRBD2
cdr3_aa: CASRSRRGLAGYEQYF
cdr3_nt: TGTGCCAGCAGGTCCCGACGTGGACTAGCGGGCTACGAGCAGTACTTC

clone_size: -
v_call: TRBV24-1
j_call: TRBJ2-3
d_call: -
cdr3_aa: CATSDAGTYTDTQYF
cdr3_nt: TGTGCCACCAGTGATGCCGGGACCTACACAGATACGCAGTATTTT

clone_size: many
v_call: TRBV5-8
j_call: TRBJ1-2
d_call: -
cdr3_aa: CASSLEGRERGYTF
cdr3_nt: TGTGCCAGCAGCTTGGAGGGCAGGGAACGGGGCTACACCTTC

clone_size: many
v_call: TRBV24-1
j_call: TRBJ2-2
d_call: TRBD1
cdr3_aa: CATSEPRGQGPGELFF
cdr3_nt: TGTGCCACCAGTGAACCAAGAGGACAGGGACCCGGGGAGCTGTTTTTT

clone_size: many
v_call: TRBV20-1
j_call: TRBJ2-1
d_call: -
cdr3_aa: CSAQLGHPRENEQFF
cdr3_nt: TGCAGTGCCCAACTGGGACACCCGAGAGAGAATGAGCAGTTCTTC

clone_size: many
v_call: TRBV7-8
j_call: TRBJ1-5
d_call: -
cdr3_aa: CASSLAGFTNQPQHF
cdr3_nt: TGTGCCAGCAGCTTAGCGGGATTTACCAATCAGCCCCAGCATTTT

clone_size: many
v_call: TRBV2
j_call: TRBJ2-3
d_call: TRBD2
cdr3_aa: CASSSFGGGADTQYF
cdr3_nt: TGTGCCAGCAGTTCTTTCGGCGGGGGGGCAGATACGCAGTATTTT

clone_size: many
v_call: TRBV2
j_call: TRBJ2-2
d_call: TRBD2
cdr3_aa: CASSERKGLAGTGELFF
cdr3_nt: TGTGCCAGCAGTGAAAGGAAGGGACTAGCGGGCACCGGGGAGCTGTTTTTT

clone_size: -
v_call: TRBV7-9
j_call: TRBJ1-1
d_call: -
cdr3_aa: CASSLGLRGNTEAFF
cdr3_nt: TGTGCCAGCAGCTTAGGCCTAAGGGGGAACACTGAAGCTTTCTTT

clone_size: many
v_call: TRBV20-1
j_call: TRBJ1-6
d_call: -
cdr3_aa: CSARVGSNSPLHF
cdr3_nt: TGCAGTGCTAGAGTGGGATCCAATTCACCCCTCCACTTT

clone_size: many
v_call: TRBV20-1
j_call: TRBJ2-5
d_call: -
cdr3_aa: CSAARPPSFQETQYF
cdr3_nt: TGCAGTGCTGCCCGACCCCCCAGTTTCCAAGAGACCCAGTACTTC

clone_size: many
v_call: TRBV6-5
j_call: TRBJ1-2
d_call: -
cdr3_aa: CASSHSRGNYGYTF
cdr3_nt: TGTGCCAGCAGTCACTCGCGGGGAAACTATGGCTACACCTTC

clone_size: few
v_call: TRBV27
j_call: TRBJ2-7
d_call: -
cdr3_aa: CASSLWSGYEQYF
cdr3_nt: TGTGCCAGCAGTTTATGGTCGGGGTACGAGCAGTACTTC

clone_size: -
v_call: TRBV20-1
j_call: TRBJ1-1
d_call: -
cdr3_aa: CSARPQGRNTEAFF
cdr3_nt: TGCAGTGCTAGACCACAGGGACGGAACACTGAAGCTTTCTTT

clone_size: -
v_call: TRBV2
j_call: TRBJ2-7
d_call: TRBD2
cdr3_aa: CASKTGLAYEQYF
cdr3_nt: TGTGCCAGCAAAACGGGACTAGCGTACGAGCAGTACTTC

clone_size: many
v_call: TRBV18
j_call: TRBJ1-6
d_call: -
cdr3_aa: CASSPRTDPHSPLHF
cdr3_nt: TGTGCCAGCTCACCAAGGACAGATCCGCATTCACCCCTCCACTTT

clone_size: many
v_call: TRBV4-1
j_call: TRBJ1-2
d_call: -
cdr3_aa: CASSLVDPGIMGYTF
cdr3_nt: TGCGCCAGCAGCCTCGTAGATCCGGGGATTATGGGCTACACCTTC

clone_size: -
v_call: TRBV5-4
j_call: TRBJ2-3
d_call: TRBD2
cdr3_aa: CASSGERGGRRTDTQYF
cdr3_nt: TGTGCCAGCAGCGGGGAGCGGGGGGGCCGGCGCACAGATACGCAGTATTTT

clone_size: many
v_call: TRBV28
j_call: TRBJ2-6
d_call: -
cdr3_aa: CASSSRVKSGANVLTF
cdr3_nt: TGTGCCAGCAGTTCCAGGGTTAAATCTGGGGCCAACGTCCTGACTTTC

clone_size: many
v_call: TRBV7-6
j_call: TRBJ2-6
d_call: -
cdr3_aa: CASSPRSGANVLTF
cdr3_nt: TGTGCCAGCAGCCCACGCTCTGGGGCCAACGTCCTGACTTTC

clone_size: few
v_call: TRBV9
j_call: TRBJ2-5
d_call: TRBD2
cdr3_aa: CASSLGLAGGPGETQYF
cdr3_nt: TGTGCCAGCAGCCTGGGACTAGCGGGGGGGCCCGGTGAGACCCAGTACTTC

clone_size: many
v_call: TRBV9
j_call: TRBJ2-5
d_call: TRBD2
cdr3_aa: CASSVGGGAETQYF
cdr3_nt: TGTGCCAGCAGCGTTGGCGGGGGGGCGGAGACCCAGTACTTC

clone_size: -
v_call: TRBV13
j_call: TRBJ2-3
d_call: TRBD1
cdr3_aa: CASSERQGRGADTQYF
cdr3_nt: TGTGCCAGCAGCGAAAGACAGGGGCGTGGGGCAGATACGCAGTATTTT

clone_size: -
v_call: TRBV29-1
j_call: TRBJ1-5
d_call: -
cdr3_aa: CSVAPEGNQPQHF
cdr3_nt: TGCAGCGTTGCGCCGGAGGGCAATCAGCCCCAGCATTTT

clone_size: -
v_call: TRBV7-6
j_call: TRBJ1-6
d_call: -
cdr3_aa: CASSLEAGASYNSPLHF
cdr3_nt: TGTGCCAGCAGCTTAGAGGCGGGGGCTTCCTACAATTCACCCCTCCACTTT

clone_size: many
v_call: TRBV5-1
j_call: TRBJ1-3
d_call: -
cdr3_aa: CASSLDPRSSGNTIYF
cdr3_nt: TGCGCCAGCAGCTTGGATCCGAGAAGCTCTGGAAACACCATATATTTT

clone_size: many
v_call: TRBV20-1
j_call: TRBJ2-7
d_call: TRBD1
cdr3_aa: CSARGGQTYEQYF
cdr3_nt: TGCAGTGCTAGAGGGGGACAGACCTACGAGCAGTACTTC

clone_size: once
v_call: TRBV20-1
j_call: TRBJ2-3
d_call: TRBD2
cdr3_aa: CSAREGAGGPTDTQYF
cdr3_nt: TGCAGTGCTAGAGAGGGAGCGGGGGGGCCGACAGATACGCAGTATTTT

clone_size: -
v_call: TRBV7-2
j_call: TRBJ1-1
d_call: -
cdr3_aa: CASSLGGGRTEAFF
cdr3_nt: TGTGCCAGCAGCTTAGGAGGGGGGAGGACTGAAGCTTTCTTT

clone_size: many
v_call: TRBV19
j_call: TRBJ2-3
d_call: TRBD2
cdr3_aa: CASSIVRGGGIGDTQYF
cdr3_nt: TGTGCCAGTAGTATCGTCCGGGGGGGCGGTATAGGGGATACGCAGTATTTT

clone_size: many
v_call: TRBV5-1
j_call: TRBJ2-1
d_call: -
cdr3_aa: CASSLTPQLRSSYNEQFF
cdr3_nt: TGCGCCAGCAGCTTAACCCCCCAGCTTAGGAGCTCCTACAATGAGCAGTTCTTC

clone_size: many
v_call: TRBV6-5
j_call: TRBJ2-7
d_call: -
cdr3_aa: CASSYYIFGRSYEQYF
cdr3_nt: TGTGCCAGCAGTTACTATATTTTTGGGCGCTCCTACGAGCAGTACTTC

clone_size: many
v_call: TRBV13
j_call: TRBJ1-2
d_call: -
cdr3_aa: CASSLPGGGYTF
cdr3_nt: TGTGCCAGCAGCTTACCGGGGGGAGGCTACACCTTC

clone_size: -
v_call: TRBV18
j_call: TRBJ2-5
d_call: -
cdr3_aa: CASSYWTEETQYF
cdr3_nt: TGTGCCAGCTCATACTGGACGGAAGAGACCCAGTACTTC

clone_size: few
v_call: TRBV10-3
j_call: TRBJ1-1
d_call: -
cdr3_aa: CAITRGLNTEAFF
cdr3_nt: TGTGCCATCACGCGGGGGCTGAACACTGAAGCTTTCTTT

clone_size: -
v_call: TRBV27
j_call: TRBJ2-7
d_call: -
cdr3_aa: CASTLYEQYF
cdr3_nt: TGTGCCAGCACTCTCTACGAGCAGTACTTC

clone_size: many
v_call: TRBV5-1
j_call: TRBJ2-7
d_call: TRBD1
cdr3_aa: CASSVRDRGVLEQYF
cdr3_nt: TGCGCCAGCAGCGTCCGGGACAGGGGGGTTCTCGAGCAGTACTTC

clone_size: -
v_call: TRBV6-2/TRBV6-3
j_call: TRBJ1-2
d_call: -
cdr3_aa: CASSHSVTGHTF
cdr3_nt: TGTGCCAGCAGTCATTCCGTGACGGGCCACACCTTC

clone_size: many
v_call: TRBV20-1
j_call: TRBJ2-5
d_call: TRBD2
cdr3_aa: CSATGLAETQYF
cdr3_nt: TGCAGTGCTACCGGACTAGCGGAGACCCAGTACTTC

clone_size: many
v_call: TRBV6-6
j_call: TRBJ1-2
d_call: -
cdr3_aa: CASSYASPDYGYTF
cdr3_nt: TGTGCCAGCAGTTACGCGTCCCCTGACTATGGCTACACCTTC

clone_size: many
v_call: TRBV5-1
j_call: TRBJ1-2
d_call: -
cdr3_aa: CASSMTQGGYTF
cdr3_nt: TGCGCCAGCAGTATGACACAGGGTGGCTACACCTTC

clone_size: -
v_call: TRBV2
j_call: TRBJ1-6
d_call: TRBD1
cdr3_aa: CASSVGQGSSPLHF
cdr3_nt: TGTGCCAGCAGTGTCGGACAGGGGAGTTCACCCCTCCACTTT

clone_size: many
v_call: TRBV2
j_call: TRBJ1-6
d_call: -
cdr3_aa: CASSGEGGGDSPLHF
cdr3_nt: TGTGCCAGCAGTGGTGAGGGAGGAGGTGATTCACCCCTCCACTTT

clone_size: -
v_call: TRBV3-1
j_call: TRBJ2-3
d_call: -
cdr3_aa: CASSQGLPPDTQYF
cdr3_nt: TGTGCCAGCAGCCAAGGGTTACCACCAGATACGCAGTATTTT

clone_size: -
v_call: TRBV7-6
j_call: TRBJ2-3
d_call: TRBD1
cdr3_aa: CASSLPSDRGVSDTQYF
cdr3_nt: TGTGCCAGCAGCTTACCCTCCGACAGGGGAGTATCAGATACGCAGTATTTT

clone_size: many
v_call: TRBV7-2
j_call: TRBJ2-5
d_call: -
cdr3_aa: CASSTTETQYF
cdr3_nt: TGTGCCAGCAGCACCACAGAGACCCAGTACTTC

clone_size: many
v_call: TRBV20-1
j_call: TRBJ1-3
d_call: -
cdr3_aa: CSAPDSGNTIYF
cdr3_nt: TGCAGTGCTCCCGATTCTGGAAACACCATATATTTT

clone_size: -
v_call: TRBV5-1
j_call: TRBJ1-4
d_call: -
cdr3_aa: CASSSTGTAEKLFF
cdr3_nt: TGCGCCAGCAGCTCTACCGGGACGGCTGAAAAACTGTTTTTT

clone_size: many
v_call: TRBV9
j_call: TRBJ2-5
d_call: -
cdr3_aa: CASALQDETQYF
cdr3_nt: TGTGCCAGCGCCCTCCAGGACGAGACCCAGTACTTC

clone_size: -
v_call: TRBV20-1
j_call: TRBJ2-1
d_call: TRBD2
cdr3_aa: CSARELGLAGVSYNEQFF
cdr3_nt: TGCAGTGCTAGAGAGTTGGGACTAGCGGGAGTTTCCTACAATGAGCAGTTCTTC

clone_size: many
v_call: TRBV4-1
j_call: TRBJ2-1
d_call: -
cdr3_aa: CASSLGQTAYNEQFF
cdr3_nt: TGCGCCAGCAGCCTCGGACAGACTGCCTACAATGAGCAGTTCTTC

clone_size: -
v_call: TRBV2
j_call: TRBJ2-7
d_call: -
cdr3_aa: CASVEQGSYEQYF
cdr3_nt: TGTGCCAGCGTTGAGCAGGGGTCCTACGAGCAGTACTTC

clone_size: many
v_call: TRBV5-6
j_call: TRBJ2-5
d_call: -
cdr3_aa: CASSFGQGRWETQYF
cdr3_nt: TGTGCCAGCAGCTTCGGCCAGGGGAGGTGGGAGACCCAGTACTTC

clone_size: once
v_call: TRBV7-9
j_call: TRBJ1-5
d_call: -
cdr3_aa: CASRGLQETQHF
cdr3_nt: TGTGCCAGCAGAGGCTTACAAGAGACCCAGCATTTT